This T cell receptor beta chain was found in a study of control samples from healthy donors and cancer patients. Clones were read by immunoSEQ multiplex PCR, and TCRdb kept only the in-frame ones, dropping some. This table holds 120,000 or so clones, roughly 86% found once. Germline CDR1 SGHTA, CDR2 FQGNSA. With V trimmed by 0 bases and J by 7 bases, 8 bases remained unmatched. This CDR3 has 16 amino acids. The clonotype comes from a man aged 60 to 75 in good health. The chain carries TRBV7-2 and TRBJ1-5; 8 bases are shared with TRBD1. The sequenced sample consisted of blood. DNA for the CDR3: TGTGCCAGCAGCTTAGCGGGCGGACAGGGCGTACAGCCCCAGCATTTT. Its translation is CASSLAGGQGVQPQHF.